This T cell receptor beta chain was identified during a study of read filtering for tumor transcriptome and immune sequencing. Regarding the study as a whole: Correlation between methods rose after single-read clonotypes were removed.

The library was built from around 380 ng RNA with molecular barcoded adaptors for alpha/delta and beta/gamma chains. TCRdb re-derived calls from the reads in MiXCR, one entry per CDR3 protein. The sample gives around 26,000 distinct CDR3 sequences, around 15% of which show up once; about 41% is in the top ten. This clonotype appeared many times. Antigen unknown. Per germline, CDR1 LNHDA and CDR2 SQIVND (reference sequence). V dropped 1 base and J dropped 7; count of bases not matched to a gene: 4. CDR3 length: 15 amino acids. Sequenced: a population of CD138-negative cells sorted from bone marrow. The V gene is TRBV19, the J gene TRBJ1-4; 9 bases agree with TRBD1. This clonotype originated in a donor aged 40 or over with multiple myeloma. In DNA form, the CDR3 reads TGTGCCAGTAGTATAGCCCCGGACAGGGGTGAAAAACTGTTTTTT. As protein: CASSIAPDRGEKLFF.